This TCR beta chain was documented in a study of blood T cell repertoires in COVID-19. Background on the study: Samples of COVID-19 (acute and convalescent) were obtained from the United States, Italy and Spain. T cells, B-cell-depleted T cells, or PBMCs provided the cDNA or gDNA that served as material.

Under the authors' procedure: Nucleated cell counts were estimated from reference gene primer amplification. Only in-frame clones appear in the TCRdb table, and some are missing; sequencing was by immunoSEQ multiplex PCR. Clone size and V and J calls were adopted from that table, with D and trimming inferred from the DNA. The sample lists roughly 290,000 clones; approximately 92% were seen once. One Seattle source followed patients from active infection through their disease course. The germline gives CDR1 MGHRA, CDR2 YSYEKL. The CDR3 spans 15 residues. Trimming removed 0 bases at V and 11 bases at J, with 19 bases between.

This sequence was found in a woman in her thirties with COVID-19, enrolled during active disease. The chain recombines TRBV4-1 with TRBJ1-1; tentative D call: TRBD1 (5 bases). The sample taken for sequencing was peripheral blood. CDR3 in DNA: TGCGCCAGCAGCCAAGAGGCCCCCGACAGCAGACCCGCTTTCTTT. The encoded protein is CASSQEAPDSRPAFF.